One and the same sample provided the 17 T cell receptor beta chains below, sequenced in a study of blood T cell repertoires in COVID-19. Repertoires were generated with immunoSEQ multiplex PCR, while TCRdb's copy carries only in-frame clones and drops some. Counted here are about 220,000 clones, 84% occurring once; the ten biggest clones make up 2% to 2.5%. Sequences were obtained from peripheral blood. The receptors shown here come from an older woman with acute or convalescent COVID-19.

This clone has a single count. This sample also contains other DNA sequences that code for the same CDR3. V is TRBV12-3 or TRBV12-4 and J is TRBJ1-2, with D possibly being TRBD1 (5 bases). The V end lost 3 bases, the J end lost 4 bases, and 9 bases lay between the germline ends. The CDR3 consists of 13 residues. CDR3: CASSFGGTYGYTF. The CDR3 bases are TGTGCCAGCAGTTTCGGGGGGACCTATGGCTACACCTTC.

The chain couples TRBV7-6 to TRBJ2-7, with 10 bases matching TRBD2. The V gene's germline CDR1 is SGHVS and CDR2 FNYEAQ. Trimming took 6 bases from V and 0 from J; bases not matched to a gene: 11. The CDR3 covers 17 residues. The CDR3 loop reads CASRSGSSGGTSYEQYF. CDR3 coding DNA: TGTGCCAGCAGATCCGGGAGTAGCGGGGGGACCTCCTACGAGCAGTACTTC.

V usage is TRBV28 and J usage is TRBJ1-5; 7 bases match TRBD1. Trimming at V came to 5 bases and at J to 1 base, leaving 5 bases not matched to a gene. The germline gives CDR1 MDHEN, CDR2 SYDVKM. The CDR3 spans 15 residues. CDR3 DNA: TGTGCCAGCAGTCGGACAGGCGGGAGCAATCAGCCCCAGCATTTT. Translated, it gives CASSRTGGSNQPQHF.

The chain has TRBV18 and TRBJ1-6, with a weak D call TRBD1 (5 bases). Trimming took off 1 base at V and 5 bases at J, with 6 bases between the two ends. This CDR3 has 14 residues. Per germline, CDR1 KGHSH and CDR2 LQKENI. Written as DNA, the CDR3 is TGTGCCAGCTCACCACGGACAAATAATTCACCCCTCCACTTT. Encoded protein: CASSPRTNNSPLHF.

The chain couples TRBV9 to TRBJ2-1; 7 bases are a match to TRBD1. The germline CDR1 and CDR2 sequences are SGDLS and YYNGEE. This CDR3 region has 15 residues. Trimming removed 2 bases from V and 4 bases from J; junction bases left unmatched: 6. CDR3 nucleotides: TGTGCCAGCAGCGTCTTAGGACAGGAGTACAATGAGCAGTTCTTC. Translation: CASSVLGQEYNEQFF.

For this clone: Different DNA sequences within this sample yield the same CDR3. This chain connects TRBV20-1 to TRBJ2-5; D ambiguous. Germline V gives CDR1 DFQATT, CDR2 SNEGSKA (reference sequence). The CDR3 loop spans 10 amino acids. V lost 5 bases to trimming and J lost 5 bases, with 6 bases between them. CDR3 protein: CSARRETQYF. In nucleotides, the CDR3 is TGCAGTGCTCGCCGGGAGACCCAGTACTTC.

The chain links TRBV6-2 or TRBV6-3 to TRBJ2-1, with D hard to call. The CDR3 sequence is 12 residues long. V gave up 6 bases and J gave up 9 bases, with 12 bases separating them. Germline-derived CDR1 and CDR2 are MNHEY and SVGEGT. The CDR3: CASSPIIGEQFF. CDR3 nucleotides: TGTGCCAGCAGCCCCATTATCGGTGAGCAGTTCTTC.

J is TRBJ2-3 and V is TRBV6-5; 8 bases line up with TRBD2. Germline values: CDR1 MNHEY, CDR2 SVGAGI. The CDR3 is 15 amino acids. Losses at the gene ends were 6 bases for V and 3 bases for J; bases not matched to a gene: 8. This CDR3 is CASSERGLVTDTQYF. In nucleotides, the CDR3 is TGTGCCAGCAGCGAGCGGGGGTTGGTGACAGATACGCAGTATTTT.

This chain links TRBV5-1 with TRBJ1-1; 8 bases fit TRBD1. Germline V gene lookup returns CDR1 SGHRS and CDR2 YFSETQ. With 5 bases clipped from V and 6 bases from J, the junction kept 9 bases outside the gene matches. The CDR3 spans 14 residues. In DNA form, the CDR3 reads TGCGCCAGCAGAGTGGACAGGGCGGGCTCTGAAGCTTTCTTT. It yields the protein CASRVDRAGSEAFF.

CDR3 nucleotides: TGTGCCAGCCGCGGGGTGGAAGCTAGCGAAGGGACCGGGGAGCTGTTTTTT. It is translated as CASRGVEASEGTGELFF. This rearrangement joins TRBV10-3 to TRBJ2-2; the D gene is possibly TRBD2 (6 bases). V was clipped by 10 bases and J by 5 bases, with 26 bases between them. The germline CDR1 and CDR2 sequences are ENHRY and SYGVKD. CDR3 length: 17 residues.

The chain couples TRBV9 to TRBJ2-1, with D perhaps matching TRBD2 (6 bases). The CDR3 is made up of 14 amino acids. Trimming took off 1 base at V and 8 bases at J, with 13 bases between the two ends. Germline CDR1 and CDR2: SGDLS and YYNGEE. The CDR3 nucleotides are TGTGCCAGCAGCGTACTCGCTCAGCGGGATGAGCAGTTCTTC. Protein product: CASSVLAQRDEQFF. The variable domain in full, completed from reference TRBV9 and TRBJ2-1, reads DSGVTQTPKHLITATGQRVTLRCSPRSGDLSVYWYQQSLDQGLQFLIQYYNGEERAKGNILERFSAQQFPDLHSELNLSSLELGDSALYFCASSVLAQRDEQFFGPGTRLTVL.

The chain joins TRBV11-1 to TRBJ2-3; possible D gene TRBD1, 6 bases. The CDR3 extends over 15 amino acids. V was clipped by 3 bases and J by 0 bases, with 10 bases between them. Germline CDR1 is SGHAT and CDR2 is FQDESV (reference sequence). CDR3 bases: TGTGCCAGCAGCTTGGCAGGGGTAAGCACAGATACGCAGTATTTT. Its protein is CASSLAGVSTDTQYF.

The chain uses TRBV7-2 and TRBJ2-3, with 7 bases matching TRBD2. CDR3 length equals 15 residues. Per the germline V gene, CDR1 is SGHTA and CDR2 is FQGNSA. The V and J ends lost 1 base and 4 bases, in that order; junction bases with no gene match: 5. The CDR3 loop is CASSLVLSGADTQYF. The DNA for the CDR3 is TGTGCCAGCAGCTTAGTATTAAGCGGGGCAGATACGCAGTATTTT.

This clone was picked up a small number of times. The genes are TRBV30 and TRBJ2-1; possible D gene TRBD2, 5 bases. Germline-derived CDR1 and CDR2 are GTSNPN and SVGIG (reference sequence). V lost 6 bases to trimming and J lost 8 bases, with 11 bases between them. The CDR3 contains 11 residues. The CDR3 DNA is TGTGCCTGCCATCGAGGGTATGAGCAGTTCTTC. Its translation is CACHRGYEQFF. The full variable domain, completed using reference TRBV30 and TRBJ2-1, is SQTIHQWPATLVQPVGSPLSLECTVEGTSNPNLYWYRQAAGRGLQLLFYSVGIGQISSEVPQNLSASRPQDRQFILSSKKLLLSDSGFYLCACHRGYEQFFGPGTRLTVL.

The chain combines TRBV6-2 or TRBV6-3 with TRBJ1-5; D is undetermined. Germline V CDR1 and CDR2: MNHEY, SVGEGT. This CDR3 has 17 residues. Trimming shortened V by 2 bases and J by 2 bases, and 16 bases separated the two germline ends. The CDR3: CASSYPNIWRRNQPQHF. CDR3 in DNA: TGTGCCAGCAGTTACCCGAACATCTGGAGGCGCAATCAGCCCCAGCATTTT.

The chain couples TRBV18 to TRBJ2-5; the D gene is possibly TRBD2 (5 bases). With 5 bases removed from V and 3 bases from J, the gap between germline ends came to 16 bases. CDR1 and CDR2 from the germline V gene are KGHSH and LQKENI. The CDR3 is 15 amino acids. For the CDR3, the DNA is TGTGCCAGCTCAAAAACGAGGAGCGGAGAAGAGACCCAGTACTTC. Translated, it gives CASSKTRSGEETQYF.

The rearrangement uses TRBV5-5 and TRBJ1-2; 8 bases line up with TRBD1. Germline V gene data show CDR1 as SGHKS and CDR2 as YYEKEE (reference sequence). The CDR3 sequence is 14 residues long. The V segment lost 4 bases and the J segment 8 bases; nucleotides outside the gene matches: 10. The CDR3 DNA follows: TGTGCCAGCAGCATACCAGGGGGCAAGGGCGGCTACACCTTC. This codes for CASSIPGGKGGYTF.